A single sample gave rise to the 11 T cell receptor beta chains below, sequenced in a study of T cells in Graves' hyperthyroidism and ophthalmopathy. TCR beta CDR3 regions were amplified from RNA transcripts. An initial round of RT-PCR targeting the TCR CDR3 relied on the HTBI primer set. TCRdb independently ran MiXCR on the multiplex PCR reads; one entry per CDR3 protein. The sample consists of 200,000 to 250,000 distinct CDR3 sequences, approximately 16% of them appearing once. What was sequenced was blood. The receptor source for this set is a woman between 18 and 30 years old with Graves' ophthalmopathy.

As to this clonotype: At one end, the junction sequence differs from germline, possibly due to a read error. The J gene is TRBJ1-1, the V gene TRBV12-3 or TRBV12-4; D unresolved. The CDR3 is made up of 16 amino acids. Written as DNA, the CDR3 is TGTGCCAGCAGTTTAGCGAACTCCTATGGGAGTTTTGAAACTTTCTTT. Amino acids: CASSLANSYGSFETFF.

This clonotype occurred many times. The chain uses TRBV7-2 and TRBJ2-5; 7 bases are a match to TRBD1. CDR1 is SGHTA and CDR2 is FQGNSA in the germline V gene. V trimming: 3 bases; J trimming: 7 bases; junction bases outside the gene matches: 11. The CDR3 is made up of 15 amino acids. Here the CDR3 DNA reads TGTGCCAGCAGCTTGGGACAGCCATCCCTGGCGACCCAGTACTTC. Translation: CASSLGQPSLATQYF.

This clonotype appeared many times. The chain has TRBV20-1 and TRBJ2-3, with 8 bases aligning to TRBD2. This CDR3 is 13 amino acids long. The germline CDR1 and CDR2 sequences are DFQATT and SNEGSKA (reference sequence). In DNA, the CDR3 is TGCAGGGTTAGCGGGACTAGCACAGATACGCAGTATTTT. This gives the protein CRVSGTSTDTQYF.

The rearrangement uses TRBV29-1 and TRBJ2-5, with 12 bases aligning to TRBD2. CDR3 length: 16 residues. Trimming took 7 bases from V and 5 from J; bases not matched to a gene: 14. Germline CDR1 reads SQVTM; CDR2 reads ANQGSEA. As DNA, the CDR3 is TGCAGCGCCCCGAACCGACTAGCGGGGGCTAGGGAGACCCAGTACTTC. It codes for CSAPNRLAGARETQYF. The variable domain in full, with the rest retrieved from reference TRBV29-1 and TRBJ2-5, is SAVISQKPSRDICQRGTSLTIQCQVDSQVTMMFWYRQQPGQSLTLIATANQGSEATYESGFVIDKFPISRPNLTFSTLTVSNMSPEDSSIYLCSAPNRLAGARETQYFGPGTRLLVL.

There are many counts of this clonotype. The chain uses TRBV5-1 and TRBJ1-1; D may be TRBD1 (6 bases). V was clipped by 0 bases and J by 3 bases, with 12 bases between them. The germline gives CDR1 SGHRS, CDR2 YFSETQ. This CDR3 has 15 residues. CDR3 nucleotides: TGCGCCAGCAGCTTGGATGGGGGCGGGTACACTGAAGCTTTCTTT. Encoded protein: CASSLDGGGYTEAFF. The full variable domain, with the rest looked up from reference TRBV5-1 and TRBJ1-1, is KAGVTQTPRYLIKTRGQQVTLSCSPISGHRSVSWYQQTPGQGLQFLFEYFSETQRNKGNFPGRFSGRQFSNSRSEMNVSTLELGDSALYLCASSLDGGGYTEAFFGQGTRLTVV.

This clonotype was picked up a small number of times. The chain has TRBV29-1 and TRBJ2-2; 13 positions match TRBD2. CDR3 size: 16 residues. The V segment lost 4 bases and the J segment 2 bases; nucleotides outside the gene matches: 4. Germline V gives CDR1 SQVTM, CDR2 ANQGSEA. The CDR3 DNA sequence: TGCAGCGTTGTAGGGACTAGCGGGATAAACACCGGGGAGCTGTTTTTT. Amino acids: CSVVGTSGINTGELFF.

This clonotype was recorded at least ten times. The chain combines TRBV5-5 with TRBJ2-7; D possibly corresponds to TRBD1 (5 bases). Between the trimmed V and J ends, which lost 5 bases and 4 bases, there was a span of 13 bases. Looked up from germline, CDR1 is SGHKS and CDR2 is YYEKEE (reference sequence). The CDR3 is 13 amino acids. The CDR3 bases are TGTGCCAGCAGTTGGCAGGGAAGGTACGAGCAGTACTTC. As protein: CASSWQGRYEQYF. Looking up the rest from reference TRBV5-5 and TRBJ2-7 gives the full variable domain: DAGVTQSPTHLIKTRGQQVTLRCSPISGHKSVSWYQQVLGQGPQFIFQYYEKEERGRGNFPDRFSARQFPNYSSELNVNALLLGDSALYLCASSWQGRYEQYFGPGTRLTVT.

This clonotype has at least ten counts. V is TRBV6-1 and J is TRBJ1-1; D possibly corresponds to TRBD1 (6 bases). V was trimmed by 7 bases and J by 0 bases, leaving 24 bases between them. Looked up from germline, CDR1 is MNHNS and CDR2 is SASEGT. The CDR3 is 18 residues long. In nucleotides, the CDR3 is TGTGCCAGCATTACCCGTCGGGGGGCAGGACTTATGAACACTGAAGCTTTCTTT. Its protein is CASITRRGAGLMNTEAFF.

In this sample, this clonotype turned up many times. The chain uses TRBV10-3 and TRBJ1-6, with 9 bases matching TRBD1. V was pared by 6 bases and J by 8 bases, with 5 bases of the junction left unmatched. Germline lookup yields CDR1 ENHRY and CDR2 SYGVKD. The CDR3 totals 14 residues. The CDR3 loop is CAISPDRGDSPLHF. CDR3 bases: TGTGCCATCAGCCCGGACAGGGGAGATTCACCCCTCCACTTT.

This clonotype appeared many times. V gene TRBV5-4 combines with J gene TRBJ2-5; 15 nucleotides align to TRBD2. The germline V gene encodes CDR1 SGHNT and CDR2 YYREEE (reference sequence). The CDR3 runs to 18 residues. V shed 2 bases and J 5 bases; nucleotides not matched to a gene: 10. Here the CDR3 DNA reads TGTGCCAGCAGCTTTTTAGGACTAGCGGGAGGGCCTTTTGAGACCCAGTACTTC. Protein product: CASSFLGLAGGPFETQYF.

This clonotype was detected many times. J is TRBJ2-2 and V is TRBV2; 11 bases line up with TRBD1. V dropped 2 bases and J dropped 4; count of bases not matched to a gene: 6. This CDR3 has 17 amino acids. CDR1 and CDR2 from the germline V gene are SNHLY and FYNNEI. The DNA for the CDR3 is TGTGCCAGCAGTGAATACTGGACAGGGGGCGCCACCGGGGAGCTGTTTTTT. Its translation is CASSEYWTGGATGELFF. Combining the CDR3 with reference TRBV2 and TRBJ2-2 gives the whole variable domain EPEVTQTPSHQVTQMGQEVILRCVPISNHLYFYWYRQILGQKVEFLVSFYNNEISEKSEIFDDQFSVERPDGSNFTLKIRSTKLEDSAMYFCASSEYWTGGATGELFFGEGSRLTVL.